This T cell receptor (beta chain) was recovered during a study of T cell responses to AZD1222 COVID-19 vaccine (dated by TCRdb to the early 2020s). Background for the entire study: AZD1222 recipients given second doses at about 4 weeks or at about 12 weeks were pooled, since spike-specific TCR depth and breadth were not found to differ between the two schedules. TCR sequencing was performed for 230 to 250 trial participants, of whom some 200 were given two doses of AZD1222 and approximately 26 were given two doses of MenACWY control vaccine. Trial participants were enrolled by age into 18-55, 56-69 and 70-plus year subgroups, with roughly 160, 29 and 62 TCR-sequenced participants respectively. What the authors observed across the whole study: Reportedly, almost half of the unique spike-specific TCRs recognized epitopes lying outside the regions that are mutated in the B.1.351 and B.1.1.7 variants. In the small 56-69-year group, the increase in depth fell short of significance, most likely because of low power. A significant rise in spike-specific TCR breadth and depth was observed after two AZD1222 doses relative to day 0 and relative to MenACWY recipients. Only a handful of AZD1222 recipients were SARS-CoV-2 seropositive at baseline, limiting conclusions about previously exposed vaccinees. Most participants were white British and females outnumbered males, and the authors suggested that clonal diversity may have been underestimated. No day 14 peak-response samples were available, so repertoires were characterized only after the peak T cell response. CD4 TCRs associated with the vaccine covered the entire spike protein, and the dominant responses were in regions 160-218 and 743-854.

The time point label, read with the paper, signifies: baseline before first vaccination. The vaccinee samples were drawn from two UK trials, COV001 and COV002, one of which was a single-blind randomized controlled phase 2/3 trial testing AZD1222 (ChAdOx1 nCoV-19) in healthy adults. Trial participant PBMC samples were collected at day 0 and day 28 after the second dose for TCRbeta chain sequencing. Comments on this clone: The target of this receptor is not known. The input lacks base qualities; no much larger clone sits a single base away.

The CDR3 regions of human TCRbeta chains were subjected to immunosequencing. The original methods were these. TCRs in the repertoires were compared against a reference library of SARS-CoV-2-specific TCRs that had been generated with the MIRA antigen-specificity platform. Breadth was defined as the fraction of unique TCRs that were SARS-CoV-2-associated. Depth was defined as the fraction of total T cells that were SARS-CoV-2-associated. Each spike-specific TCR was assigned to its reactive spike region and to a CD4 or CD8 class using the MIRA data. Log10-transformed breadth and depth values were compared by one-way ANOVA with Sidak's multiple comparisons tests. TCRdb carries this immuneACCESS record with in-frame sequences only. Its versions omit some clonotypes, under half of them owing to an unresolved V gene in the studies checked, with the rest unexplained. V and J calls and clone size follow that table, whereas D and trimming were derived from the DNA. Within this sample are tens of thousands of clones, with 82% of them counted one time only. The top ten clonotypes cover around 5% of the sample.

Counted from cysteine to phenylalanine, this CDR3 has 14 amino acids. Only the CDR3 DNA is retained, 42 bases long and in frame from the first base. The germline V gene provides CDR1 MNHEY and CDR2 SVGAGI. V lost 7 bases and J lost 3 bases, and the count of bases not matched to a germline gene is 7. This sample comprised peripheral blood, obtained on day 0 of AZD1222 vaccination. The V and J segments used are TRBV6-5 and TRBJ1-1, with 8 middle bases fitting TRBD1. The TCR was taken from an adult in good health. The CDR3 amino acid sequence is: CASTRTGRDTEAFF. DNA sequence: TGTGCCAGCACTCGGACAGGGAGGGACACTGAAGCTTTCTTT.